These 11 T cell receptor beta chains came from one sample sequenced in a study of blood T cells in healthy people across ages. Then a second PCR, running roughly 6 to 12 cycles, was carried out with a sample-barcoded 5' primer and a J-beta primer mix. MiXCR, applied by TCRdb to the 5' RACE reads, yields one record per CDR3 protein. The repertoire holds 1,300,000 or so distinct CDR3 sequences, with roughly 59% as singletons. Sequencing was performed on blood. Source of these receptors: a man aged 18 to 30 in good health.

This clonotype was counted only a few times. The V and J genes are TRBV4-2 and TRBJ2-7; 14 bases match TRBD2. Looked up from germline, CDR1 is LGHNA and CDR2 is YNFKEQ. V shed 0 bases and J 6 bases; nucleotides not matched to a gene: 4. This CDR3 is built from 16 residues. This CDR3 is CASSQDGTSGSSEQYF. Written as DNA, the CDR3 is TGTGCCAGCAGCCAAGACGGGACTAGCGGGAGTAGCGAGCAGTACTTC.

There are a few counts of this clonotype. The rearrangement uses TRBV15 and TRBJ2-7, with D perhaps matching TRBD2 (5 bases). The CDR3 runs 14 residues. V was shortened by 1 base and J by 2 bases, with 9 bases between the two germline ends. Germline V gives CDR1 LNHNV, CDR2 YYDKDF (reference sequence). The CDR3 region has the DNA TGTGCCACCAGCAGAGCGGGATCTACCTACGAGCAGTACTTC. As protein: CATSRAGSTYEQYF.

V usage is TRBV6-6 and J usage is TRBJ2-3; D call uncertain. With 2 bases removed from V and 2 bases from J, the gap between germline ends came to 8 bases. Germline CDR1 MNHNY, CDR2 SVGAGI (reference sequence). This CDR3 is 14 amino acids long. CDR3 DNA: TGTGCCAGCAGTTACACCGTCAACACAGATACGCAGTATTTT. Its translation: CASSYTVNTDTQYF.

The gene calls are TRBV5-1 and TRBJ2-1; 10 nucleotides line up with TRBD2. The CDR3 covers 15 residues. J was trimmed by 8 bases and V by 2 bases; bases with no gene match: 7. Per the germline V gene, CDR1 is SGHRS and CDR2 is YFSETQ. This CDR3 is CASSFASGSTYEQFF. CDR3 DNA sequence: TGCGCCAGCAGCTTTGCTAGCGGGAGTACGTATGAGCAGTTCTTC.

This chain connects TRBV5-1 to TRBJ2-3; TRBD2 agrees at 8 bases. The ends lost 4 bases at V and 0 bases at J; junction bases unmatched: 19. There are 20 residues in the CDR3. The germline V gene encodes CDR1 SGHRS and CDR2 YFSETQ. CDR3 in amino acids: CASSPTASGLSGGSTDTQYF. The CDR3 DNA reads TGCGCCAGCAGCCCAACTGCTAGCGGGTTGAGCGGGGGTAGCACAGATACGCAGTATTTT.

This clonotype appeared a single time. The chain is built from TRBV2 and TRBJ1-5; the match to TRBD1 covers 7 bases. CDR3 length: 15 amino acids. The V gene end was trimmed by 6 bases and the J gene end by 3 bases; junction bases not matched to a gene: 8. CDR1 and CDR2 (germline): SNHLY, FYNNEI. CDR3 protein: CASRTGAAANQPQHF. Written as DNA, the CDR3 is TGTGCCAGCAGAACAGGGGCCGCCGCCAATCAGCCCCAGCATTTT.

The chain joins TRBV10-3 to TRBJ2-1; D is ambiguous. The CDR3 spans 17 residues. The V gene's germline CDR1 is ENHRY and CDR2 SYGVKD. V lost 3 bases, J lost 2 bases, and 17 bases lay in between. The DNA for the CDR3 is TGTGCCATCAGTGATTTGGTTGGTCAGGAAGCCTACAATGAGCAGTTCTTC. It is translated as CAISDLVGQEAYNEQFF.

The chain uses TRBV27 and TRBJ1-6; D possibly corresponds to TRBD1 (5 bases). This CDR3 is built from 15 residues. The ends were cut back, 5 bases at V and 10 bases at J, with 18 bases in the middle. CDR1 is MNHEY, CDR2 SMNVEV, per germline (reference sequence). CDR3 DNA sequence: TGTGCCAGCAGTCTTTACAGGCAGACGACCTCACCCCTCCACTTT. The encoded protein is CASSLYRQTTSPLHF.

The chain carries TRBV20-1 and TRBJ2-7, with a possible D match to TRBD2 (6 bases). The J call may be mistaken, given a closer DNA end match to TRBJ2-5. The CDR3 sequence is 11 residues long. Germline CDR1 is DFQATT and CDR2 is SNEGSKA (reference sequence). The DNA of the CDR3 is TGCAGTGAAAAGCGGGAAGAGACCCAGTACTTC. It encodes CSEKREETQYF.

This clonotype occurred a few times. The chain carries TRBV20-1 and TRBJ2-7; the D is unclear. The CDR3 runs to 14 residues. V was clipped by 0 bases and J by 2 bases, with 11 bases between them. Germline CDR1 is DFQATT and CDR2 is SNEGSKA (reference sequence). The CDR3 reads CSARDLGRTYEQYF. The DNA for the CDR3 is TGCAGTGCTAGAGATTTAGGACGGACCTACGAGCAGTACTTC.

This clonotype was seen only a few times. The chain has TRBV4-1 and TRBJ1-2; no clear D gene. Germline CDR1 and CDR2: MGHRA and YSYEKL. With 2 bases removed from V and 0 bases from J, the gap between germline ends came to 7 bases. The CDR3 covers 14 residues. DNA for the CDR3: TGCGCCAGCAGCCAACCAGATACTAACTATGGCTACACCTTC. Encoded protein: CASSQPDTNYGYTF.